The 7 T cell receptor beta chains in this list originate from one sample, sequenced in a study of blood T cell repertoires in COVID-19. Profiling relied on immunoSEQ multiplex PCR, and the TCRdb table lists in-frame clones only, not all of them. The sample yields fewer than 450,000 clones, about 90% seen once. Sequenced input: peripheral blood. The origin of the receptors is a woman aged 18-35 years who had recovered from COVID-19.

The chain recombines TRBV7-2 with TRBJ1-2; possible D gene TRBD1, 6 bases. This CDR3 contains 15 residues. V lost 1 base and J lost 8, with 17 bases in between. The germline V gene has CDR1 SGHTA and CDR2 FQGNSA. The CDR3 spells CASSLVVRGRGGYTF. DNA of the CDR3: TGTGCCAGCAGCTTAGTTGTCAGGGGTCGGGGCGGCTACACCTTC.

J is TRBJ2-1 and V is TRBV6-2 or TRBV6-3; 8 nucleotides align to TRBD2. The germline V gene has CDR1 MNHEY and CDR2 SVGEGT. After removal of 2 bases from V and 4 bases from J, the junction contained 4 bases not matched to a gene. The CDR3 totals 15 residues. The CDR3 loop is CASSYETSGYNEQFF. The CDR3 bases are TGTGCCAGCAGTTACGAAACTAGCGGTTACAATGAGCAGTTCTTC.

CDR3 region: CASSLALETQYF. CDR3 DNA sequence: TGTGCCAGCAGCTTAGCACTGGAGACCCAGTACTTC. V gene TRBV11-2 combines with J gene TRBJ2-5, with D unresolved. Trimming took off 1 base at V and 5 bases at J, with 5 bases between the two ends. Looked up from germline, CDR1 is SGHAT and CDR2 is FQNNGV. The CDR3 length is 12 residues.

The rearrangement joins TRBV1 to TRBJ1-5; TRBD1, the D gene given by the table, was not confirmed from the DNA. TRBV1 is a listed pseudogene. The CDR3 sequence is 14 residues long. DNA for the CDR3: TGCACCAGCAGAGCAGGGGGGCCGGGACAGCCCCAGCATTTT. This gives the protein CTSRAGGPGQPQHF.

The chain links TRBV19 to TRBJ2-3; TRBD2 agrees at 10 bases. Trimming at V came to 10 bases and at J to 0 bases, leaving 4 bases not matched to a gene. CDR3 size: 14 residues. In germline, CDR1 is LNHDA, CDR2 SQIVND (reference sequence). The CDR3 region has the DNA TGTGCCACCCAACTAGCGGGAAGCACAGATACGCAGTATTTT. Protein product: CATQLAGSTDTQYF.

The chain couples TRBV15 to TRBJ2-1, with 9 positions matching TRBD2. CDR1 and CDR2 from the germline V gene are LNHNV and YYDKDF (reference sequence). CDR3 length: 19 amino acids. Trimming at V came to 1 base and at J to 7 bases, leaving 17 bases not matched to a gene. CDR3 amino acids: CATSRGGPYGAGGPNEQFF. The CDR3 region has the DNA TGTGCCACCAGCAGAGGGGGGCCCTATGGAGCGGGAGGCCCAAATGAGCAGTTCTTC.

The V gene is TRBV19, the J gene TRBJ1-2; 7 bases align to TRBD1. Trimming at V came to 2 bases and at J to 7 bases, leaving 1 base not matched to a gene. Looked up from germline, CDR1 is LNHDA and CDR2 is SQIVND (reference sequence). This CDR3 has 12 amino acids. CDR3 nucleotides: TGTGCCAGTAGTATAAGGGGGCCTGGCTACACCTTC. Protein: CASSIRGPGYTF.